The following is a T cell receptor (beta chain) sequence with its context. Its cognate antigen has yet to be identified. There are no base qualities to consult, and no much larger clone falls within one base. This sample is part of a study of blood T cell repertoires in COVID-19 (dated by TCRdb to 2018 to 2020). Context from the whole study: Samples covering the acute and convalescent phases of COVID-19 were provided by collaborators in the United States, Italy and Spain. The material from the prospective study consisted of cDNA or gDNA derived from T cells, B-cell-depleted T cells, or PBMCs. The repertoires were made available in a free public database intended to serve as a resource for research on the immune response to SARS-CoV-2. Where available, HLA class I and class II types were taken from metadata supplied by the sample provider and were not determined by assay-based typing. Sample metadata almost always included a de-identified subject ID, COVID-19 status, age in years and sex. Samples came from the ongoing ImmuneRACE study (first 160 participants) plus 1,254 subjects from 6 global collaborators. The dataset comprised deeply sampled blood TCRbeta repertoires from subjects exposed to, actively infected with, or recovered from COVID-19.

At one collaborating source in Seattle, patients were enrolled during active infection and were followed longitudinally through the course of disease. Each collaborating institution followed its own protocols to collect whole blood in K2EDTA tubes. For TCRbeta analysis, collaborators shipped samples in one of three forms: frozen whole blood, isolated PBMCs, or DNA extracted from either of those sample types. TCRbeta CDR3 regions were amplified from genomic DNA using the immunoSEQ Assay, a bias-controlled multiplex PCR. As for the original processing: Nucleated cell counts per sample were estimated from amplification of reference gene primers within the assay. To quantify the absolute abundance of each unique TCRbeta CDR3 rearrangement, sequence reads were collapsed and filtered. For each sample, productive Simpson clonality was calculated as the square root of Simpson's diversity index over productive rearrangements. TCRdb retrieved this table from immuneACCESS and kept in-frame rearrangements only. Not all clones are present; in checked studies, unresolved V genes account for under half, and no reason is known for the remainder. V and J calls and clone size are those listed in that table; D and trimming were worked out from the DNA. The sample table shows around 200,000 clones, and roughly 84% are seen once. The top ten constitute approximately 15% of the sample.

The CDR3 runs 13 residues from the cysteine to the phenylalanine. The CDR3 DNA has 39 bases and is translated from base 1. V lost 6 bases and J lost 2 bases; the stretch between them is 10 bases long. Overall results and qualifications from the work: Clinical and demographic metadata were provided uncurated, with the amount varying by source and participant.

This clonotype was sampled from a woman in her seventies with COVID-19, enrolled during active disease. The sequenced material came from peripheral blood. This chain joins TRBV12-3 or TRBV12-4 to TRBJ2-5; a tentative D match to TRBD1 spans 6 bases. For the CDR3, the sequence is CASSRDNQETQYF. The nucleotide sequence reads TGTGCCAGCAGCCGGGACAATCAAGAGACCCAGTACTTC.